The 12 T cell receptor beta chains below come from one sample, sequenced in a study of cytomegalovirus exposure and HLA in healthy donors. The PCR employed 60 Vbeta primers together with 13 Jbeta primers. TCRdb's copy holds only in-frame clones and misses some; the assay was immunoSEQ multiplex PCR. The profile shows about 110,000 clones, around 74% of them singletons. Sequencing was performed on PBMCs. All receptors come from a woman aged 40 to 49 in good health and CMV-seropositive.

The CDR3 sequence is CASSEGGGGYGYTF. In nucleotides, the CDR3 is TGTGCCAGCAGTGAGGGAGGGGGAGGCTATGGCTACACCTTC. V gene TRBV2 combines with J gene TRBJ1-2; tentatively, D is TRBD1 (6 bases). The V end was cut by 3 bases, the J end by 4 bases, with 12 bases between. Per the germline V gene, CDR1 is SNHLY and CDR2 is FYNNEI. This CDR3 spans 14 amino acids.

This chain links TRBV5-6 with TRBJ2-7, with D possibly matching TRBD2 (5 bases). Germline loops: CDR1 SGHDT, CDR2 YYEEEE. V was pared by 5 bases and J by 3 bases, with 9 bases between. The CDR3 totals 12 residues. The CDR3 protein is CASSSDFYEQYF. The CDR3 nucleotides read TGTGCCAGCAGTTCGGACTTCTACGAGCAGTACTTC.

The chain uses TRBV7-8 and TRBJ2-5; 8 bases map to TRBD1. Germline assignment: CDR1 SGHVS and CDR2 FQNEAQ. The V gene end was trimmed by 5 bases and the J gene end by 2 bases; junction bases not matched to a gene: 10. CDR3 length equals 16 residues. CDR3 loop: CASSPGTGTPQETQYF. In DNA, the CDR3 is TGTGCCAGCAGCCCCGGGACAGGTACCCCTCAAGAGACCCAGTACTTC.

This clone was detected a few times. The chain joins TRBV14 to TRBJ1-3, with 7 bases lining up with TRBD1. Germline lookup yields CDR1 SGHDN and CDR2 FVKESK. V shed 2 bases and J 7 bases; nucleotides not matched to a gene: 5. The CDR3 is 14 amino acids. CDR3 in amino acids: CASSQTTGLNTIYF. CDR3 DNA sequence: TGTGCCAGCAGCCAAACGACAGGGCTGAACACCATATATTTT.

This clone has only a few counts. The chain's CDR3 is CASSAGTQGTGANVLTF. CDR3 nucleotide sequence: TGTGCCAGTAGTGCGGGCACACAGGGAACTGGGGCCAACGTCCTGACTTTC. The chain combines TRBV19 with TRBJ2-6; D may be TRBD1 (6 bases). Trimming shortened V by 5 bases and J by 2 bases, and 16 bases separated the two germline ends. The length of the CDR3 is 17 residues. CDR1 is LNHDA, CDR2 SQIVND, per germline (reference sequence).

The V gene is TRBV30, the J gene TRBJ1-2, with D unclear. The length of the CDR3 is 12 residues. V was trimmed by 2 bases and J by 2 bases, leaving 6 bases between them. Germline V lookup: CDR1 GTSNPN, CDR2 SVGIG (reference sequence). CDR3 amino acids: CAWSLRNYGYTF. CDR3 nucleotide sequence: TGTGCCTGGAGTCTAAGAAACTATGGCTACACCTTC.

This clone has a single count. This rearrangement joins TRBV2 to TRBJ2-7, with D possibly being TRBD2 (6 bases). Germline CDR1 is SNHLY and CDR2 is FYNNEI. V was pared by 6 bases and J by 3 bases, with 9 bases between. The CDR3 is 12 residues long. CDR3 DNA: TGTGCCAGCAGGCGGGACGACTACGAGCAGTACTTC. Amino acid sequence: CASRRDDYEQYF.

The chain employs TRBV7-9 and TRBJ1-1; TRBD1 aligns across 8 bases. Germline CDR1 is SEHNR and CDR2 is FQNEAQ (reference sequence). The CDR3 has 16 residues. V dropped 5 bases and J dropped 0; count of bases not matched to a gene: 8. CDR3 bases: TGTGCCAGCAGCCGTAGACAGGGGAGGTTGAACACTGAAGCTTTCTTT. Its translation: CASSRRQGRLNTEAFF.

This clone turned up a few times. The J gene is TRBJ2-7, the V gene TRBV2; 7 bases are shared with TRBD1. This CDR3 region has 12 residues. Germline assignment: CDR1 SNHLY and CDR2 FYNNEI. V shed 4 bases and J 3 bases; nucleotides not matched to a gene: 0. The CDR3 sequence is CASSGDSYEQYF. The CDR3 nucleotides are TGTGCCAGCAGTGGGGACAGCTACGAGCAGTACTTC.

This clone was counted a single time. This chain joins TRBV25-1 and TRBJ1-4; 10 nucleotides line up with TRBD1. This CDR3 contains 13 residues. Unmatched junction bases numbered 5, after V lost 10 bases and J lost 6 bases. Germline values: CDR1 MGHDK, CDR2 SYGVNS. CDR3 DNA: TGTGCCACCCTGGGACAGGGGTATGAAAAACTGTTTTTT. Amino acids: CATLGQGYEKLFF.

This clone showed up just once. In DNA form, the CDR3 reads TGTGCCTGGAGCACACAGGGTCCTGAAGCTTTCTTT. Translating gives CAWSTQGPEAFF. The chain employs TRBV30 and TRBJ1-1, with D possibly TRBD1 on 6 matching bases. There are 12 residues in the CDR3. V dropped 3 bases and J dropped 6 bases, with 11 bases sitting between them. Germline assignment: CDR1 GTSNPN and CDR2 SVGIG (reference sequence).

The genes are TRBV14 and TRBJ1-1, with D possibly TRBD1 on 6 matching bases. The CDR3 has 14 residues. With 4 bases removed from V and 8 bases from J, the gap between germline ends came to 17 bases. CDR1 SGHDN and CDR2 FVKESK come from the germline V gene. This CDR3 reads CASSPGTGQREAFF. The CDR3 nucleotides read TGTGCCAGCAGCCCTGGGACGGGACAAAGGGAAGCTTTCTTT.